The 31 T cell receptor beta chains in this list originate from one sample, sequenced in a study of quantifying T cell responses using KT2 cells. Across the whole study: TCR alpha and beta constant-region primers primed reverse transcription of RNA.

The cDNA 3' end received a ligated oligonucleotide with a UMI. First-round PCR used around 4 cycles and beta primers RC1.1 and RC1.2 covering TRBC1 and TRBC2. TCRdb recomputed calls from the UMI-ligation and nested PCR reads with MiXCR, one row per CDR3 protein. Among fewer than 50,000 distinct CDR3 sequences, about a sixth were seen once, and the ten largest hold over 40%. The specimen was PBMCs spiked with cells of the T cell clone KT2. The source is a human donor.

The rearrangement links TRBV5-4 to TRBJ1-3; D uncertain. Trimming cost V 3 bases and J 0 bases, with 13 bases left between them. This CDR3 comprises 16 residues. Germline CDR1 and CDR2: SGHNT and YYREEE (reference sequence). CDR3 region: CASSSGGAYSGNTIYF. For the CDR3, the DNA is TGTGCCAGCAGCTCCGGCGGCGCCTACTCTGGAAACACCATATATTTT.

This clonotype was seen ten or more times. The chain uses TRBV6-2 or TRBV6-3 and TRBJ2-1, with D perhaps TRBD2 (7 bases). In germline, CDR1 is MNHEY, CDR2 SVGEGT. V was cut by 5 bases and J by 4 bases, with 12 bases left in between. This CDR3 comprises 14 residues. The CDR3 protein is CASSRGGQYNEQFF. The CDR3 DNA is TGTGCCAGCAGTAGGGGGGGCCAATACAATGAGCAGTTCTTC.

Many counts were recorded for this clonotype. J is TRBJ1-1 and V is TRBV20-1; D is possibly TRBD1 (6 bases). Germline-derived CDR1 and CDR2 are DFQATT and SNEGSKA (reference sequence). The CDR3 contains 13 residues. Trimming shortened V by 4 bases and J by 3 bases, and 12 bases separated the two germline ends. Written as DNA, the CDR3 is TGCAGTGCTAAGGGACAAAAGGACACTGAAGCTTTCTTT. This codes for CSAKGQKDTEAFF.

The CDR3 DNA reads as TGTGCCAGCGTCTCCGGGACAGGGTCAAACTATGGCTACACCTTC. Encoded protein: CASVSGTGSNYGYTF. V is TRBV6-5 and J is TRBJ1-2, with TRBD1 matching 9 bases. The J segment lost 2 bases and the V segment lost 8 bases, leaving 9 bases of the junction unmatched. CDR1 is MNHEY, CDR2 SVGAGI, per germline. CDR3 length: 15 amino acids.

This clonotype appeared a single time. This chain links TRBV7-9 with TRBJ1-5, with D uncertain. This CDR3 is 15 amino acids long. Per germline, CDR1 SEHNR and CDR2 FQNEAQ (reference sequence). The ends were cut back, 0 bases at V and 4 bases at J, with 10 bases in the middle. CDR3 DNA: TGTGCCAGCAGCTTAGCCCCAGAACTGAATCAGCCCCAGCATTTT. Translated, it gives CASSLAPELNQPQHF.

This clonotype was picked up a small number of times. The chain is built from TRBV6-5 and TRBJ2-7, with a weak D call TRBD1 (6 bases). V was pared by 5 bases and J by 1 base, with 12 bases between. The CDR3 has 14 amino acids. Germline V gene sequence: CDR1 MNHEY, CDR2 SVGAGI. The chain's CDR3 is CASSPTTGSYEQYF. CDR3 bases: TGTGCCAGCAGTCCCACGACAGGATCCTACGAGCAGTACTTC.

The V gene is TRBV30, the J gene TRBJ2-1; 11 nucleotides align to TRBD1. The V gene's germline CDR1 is GTSNPN and CDR2 SVGIG (reference sequence). V shed 1 base and J 6 bases; nucleotides not matched to a gene: 2. The CDR3 has 14 residues. This CDR3 is CAWSAGTGGNEQFF. In nucleotides, the CDR3 is TGTGCCTGGAGTGCCGGGACAGGGGGCAATGAGCAGTTCTTC.

The V gene is TRBV20-1, the J gene TRBJ1-6; D may be TRBD1 (5 bases). Germline values: CDR1 DFQATT, CDR2 SNEGSKA (reference sequence). The CDR3 is 13 amino acids. V was trimmed by 5 bases and J by 4 bases, leaving 9 bases between them. This CDR3 reads CSALQEYNSPLHF. CDR3 nucleotides: TGCAGTGCTTTACAGGAGTATAATTCACCCCTCCACTTT.

The CDR3 coding sequence is TGTGCCAGCAGCAAATCCGGGGGCGCTCCCGAGCAGTACTTC. Translation: CASSKSGGAPEQYF. The chain uses TRBV21-1 and TRBJ2-7; TRBD1, the D gene given by the table, was not confirmed from the DNA. TRBV21-1 is an annotated pseudogene. CDR3 length equals 14 residues.

V gene TRBV20-1 combines with J gene TRBJ1-4; TRBD1 matches at 9 bases. With V trimmed by 5 bases and J by 2 bases, 3 bases remained unmatched. This CDR3 comprises 14 residues. From germline, CDR1 is DFQATT and CDR2 SNEGSKA (reference sequence). In DNA form, the CDR3 reads TGCAGTGCTCACAGGGGGCCTACTAATGAAAAACTGTTTTTT. The encoded protein is CSAHRGPTNEKLFF.

This chain links TRBV6-2 or TRBV6-3 with TRBJ2-3, with 15 bases aligning to TRBD2. V was clipped by 5 bases and J by 2 bases; unmatched bases: 5. The CDR3 length is 17 residues. Germline CDR1 MNHEY, CDR2 SVGEGT. The CDR3 reads CASSQGLAGGDTDTQYF. The DNA for the CDR3 is TGTGCCAGCAGTCAGGGACTAGCGGGAGGAGACACAGATACGCAGTATTTT.

This clonotype has more than one count but fewer than ten. The gene calls are TRBV7-9 and TRBJ1-1, with TRBD1 matching over 7 bases. Germline values: CDR1 SEHNR, CDR2 FQNEAQ (reference sequence). The ends lost 7 bases at V and 10 bases at J; junction bases unmatched: 18. The CDR3 spans 15 residues. CDR3 bases: TGTGCCAGCATCCCCCTCTCGGGACAGCCTGATCGAGCTTTCTTT. Residues: CASIPLSGQPDRAFF.

This chain links TRBV2 with TRBJ1-2; possibly TRBD1 for D (6 bases). The germline V gene has CDR1 SNHLY and CDR2 FYNNEI. V was pared by 3 bases and J by 8 bases, with 13 bases between. The CDR3 loop spans 13 amino acids. CDR3 sequence (DNA): TGTGCCAGCAGTGACGGGGGGCCCGGAGGCTACACCTTC. Amino acid sequence: CASSDGGPGGYTF.

This clonotype was counted ten times or more. This sequence joins TRBV10-3 and TRBJ2-7; 8 nucleotides agree with TRBD1. This CDR3 region has 14 residues. J was trimmed by 2 bases and V by 6 bases; bases with no gene match: 6. CDR1 and CDR2 (germline): ENHRY, SYGVKD. The DNA for the CDR3 is TGTGCCATCAGGGACAGGGACACCCCCTACGAGCAGTACTTC. As protein: CAIRDRDTPYEQYF.

The V gene is TRBV30, the J gene TRBJ1-1, with D tentatively TRBD1 (5 bases). Germline values: CDR1 GTSNPN, CDR2 SVGIG (reference sequence). CDR3 length equals 12 residues. Trimming removed 2 bases at V and 7 bases at J, with 11 bases between. The CDR3 coding sequence is TGTGCCTGGAGTTGGGGGTCTGGTGAAGCTTTCTTT. Translated: CAWSWGSGEAFF.

This clonotype was counted ten times or more. The genes are TRBV9 and TRBJ1-3; 8 positions match TRBD1. Germline trimming cut 4 bases from V and 0 bases from J; bases unmatched to any gene: 3. The CDR3 length is 15 residues. Germline-derived CDR1 and CDR2 are SGDLS and YYNGEE. CDR3 sequence: CASSFTGGSGNTIYF. In nucleotides, the CDR3 is TGTGCCAGCAGCTTTACAGGGGGCTCTGGAAACACCATATATTTT. Based on the CDR3 plus reference TRBV9 and TRBJ1-3, the full variable domain is DSGVTQTPKHLITATGQRVTLRCSPRSGDLSVYWYQQSLDQGLQFLIQYYNGEERAKGNILERFSAQQFPDLHSELNLSSLELGDSALYFCASSFTGGSGNTIYFGEGSWLTVV.

At least ten counts were recorded for this clonotype. The chain uses TRBV12-5 and TRBJ2-6, with a tentative D call TRBD1 (6 bases). Per germline, CDR1 LGHNT and CDR2 FRNRAP. Trimming shortened V by 0 bases and J by 2 bases, and 11 bases separated the two germline ends. The CDR3 has 17 amino acids. CDR3 sequence (DNA): TGTGCTAGTGGTTTGGTACCCTACAGGGCTGGGGCCAACGTCCTGACTTTC. It yields the protein CASGLVPYRAGANVLTF.

The rearrangement links TRBV4-1 to TRBJ2-7; unclear D gene. V was clipped by 8 bases and J by 2 bases, with 22 bases between them. The CDR3 length is 16 residues. Germline assignment: CDR1 MGHRA and CDR2 YSYEKL. The CDR3 reads CASSTAVALNTYEQYF. DNA of the CDR3: TGCGCCAGCTCTACAGCCGTGGCCCTGAATACCTACGAGCAGTACTTC.

This chain connects TRBV7-2 to TRBJ2-1, with 7 bases lining up with TRBD1. V was clipped by 5 bases and J by 6 bases; unmatched bases: 10. CDR1 is SGHTA, CDR2 FQGNSA, per germline. The CDR3 is 15 amino acids. The CDR3 loop is CASSNDRVRGNEQFF. The CDR3 DNA reads TGTGCCAGCAGCAACGACAGGGTCCGAGGCAATGAGCAGTTCTTC.

This clonotype was seen a few times. The chain couples TRBV11-2 to TRBJ2-7; TRBD2 might be the D (7 bases). Trimming left V 7 bases short and J 0 bases short, with 13 bases between. This CDR3 spans 14 amino acids. Germline values: CDR1 SGHAT, CDR2 FQNNGV. DNA for the CDR3: TGTGCCAGCACGCGGGGGCATAGCTCCTACGAGCAGTACTTC. Protein: CASTRGHSSYEQYF.

This rearrangement joins TRBV15 to TRBJ2-7; tentatively, D is TRBD1 (5 bases). Between the trimmed V and J ends, which lost 0 bases and 9 bases, there was a span of 9 bases. Looked up from germline, CDR1 is LNHNV and CDR2 is YYDKDF (reference sequence). This CDR3 is 12 amino acids long. DNA of the CDR3: TGTGCCACCAGCAGAGATGAAGGGGTGCAGTACTTC. It is translated as CATSRDEGVQYF. Full variable domain (rest looked up from reference TRBV15 and TRBJ2-7): DAMVIQNPRYQVTQFGKPVTLSCSQTLNHNVMYWYQQKSSQAPKLLFHYYDKDFNNEADTPDNFQSRRPNTSFCFLDIRSPGLGDTAMYLCATSRDEGVQYFGPGTRLTVT.

This clonotype appeared many times. The gene calls are TRBV6-2 or TRBV6-3 and TRBJ2-7; D unresolved. The germline V and J ends were trimmed by 0 bases and 7 bases, with 13 bases remaining between them. This CDR3 spans 14 amino acids. CDR1 is MNHEY, CDR2 SVGEGT, per germline. CDR3: CASSYSHPNGEQYF. The CDR3 region has the DNA TGTGCCAGCAGTTACTCTCATCCTAACGGTGAGCAGTACTTC.

This clonotype was recorded at least ten times. The rearrangement joins TRBV4-3 to TRBJ2-1, with 7 bases lining up with TRBD2. The CDR3 is 14 residues long. V lost 4 bases and J lost 10; bases outside the gene matches: 10. The germline CDR1 and CDR2 sequences are LGHNA and YSLEER. The CDR3 DNA sequence: TGCGCCAGCAGCCTCGGGAGGAACTTGGGAGAGCAGTTCTTC. It encodes CASSLGRNLGEQFF.

V gene TRBV11-2 combines with J gene TRBJ2-1, with TRBD2 as a possible D gene (6 bases). The CDR3 covers 15 residues. The ends were cut back, 5 bases at V and 6 bases at J, with 17 bases in the middle. Germline loops: CDR1 SGHAT, CDR2 FQNNGV. The CDR3 loop reads CASSRAGGALNEQFF. CDR3 nucleotide sequence: TGTGCCAGCAGCAGAGCCGGCGGGGCCCTCAATGAGCAGTTCTTC.

The CDR3 spells CASSSWDRGRETQYF. The CDR3, as DNA: TGTGCCAGCAGCTCATGGGACAGGGGGAGAGAGACCCAGTACTTC. The rearrangement joins TRBV7-2 to TRBJ2-5; 11 bases align to TRBD1. Germline CDR1 SGHTA, CDR2 FQGNSA. V lost 4 bases to trimming and J lost 4 bases; unmatched junction nucleotides: 5. This CDR3 is 15 amino acids long.

This clonotype occurred once. The junction and the germline gene differ at one end; a read error may be behind it. The chain uses TRBV6-5 and TRBJ2-3; D remains ambiguous. Germline V CDR1 and CDR2: MNHEY, SVGAGI. The length of the CDR3 is 13 residues. CDR3 amino acids: CASSYSISDTLYF. The DNA for the CDR3 is TGTGCCAGCAGTTACTCGATATCAGATACGCTGTATTTT.

The V gene is TRBV28, the J gene TRBJ2-1; TRBD1 might be the D (6 bases). This CDR3 contains 13 residues. From germline, CDR1 is MDHEN and CDR2 SYDVKM. V was pared by 9 bases and J by 8 bases, with 17 bases between. CDR3 sequence (DNA): TGTGCCAGACAGGGCCCCACGTTCGATGAGCAGTTCTTC. Translation: CARQGPTFDEQFF.

The rearrangement joins TRBV29-1 to TRBJ2-1; unclear D gene. Trimming cost V 3 bases and J 0 bases, with 9 bases left between them. This CDR3 is 14 amino acids long. Germline V CDR1 and CDR2: SQVTM, ANQGSEA. The CDR3 sequence is CSVDQLVSYNEQFF. The DNA for the CDR3 is TGCAGCGTTGATCAGCTGGTCTCCTACAATGAGCAGTTCTTC.

Of note for this clonotype: At one end, the junction sequence differs from germline, possibly due to a read error. The chain joins TRBV4-1 to TRBJ1-2; 9 bases map to TRBD1. CDR1 MGHRA and CDR2 YSYEKL come from the germline V gene. This CDR3 is built from 17 residues. The CDR3 region is CASSQVGTGWKNYGYNF. DNA for the CDR3: TGCGCCAGCAGCCAAGTGGGGACAGGGTGGAAAAACTATGGCTACAACTTC.

The V gene is TRBV10-3, the J gene TRBJ2-3, with TRBD1 matching 10 bases. The CDR3 has 17 amino acids. CDR1 is ENHRY and CDR2 is SYGVKD in the germline V gene. Unmatched junction bases numbered 12, after V lost 8 bases and J lost 1 base. The CDR3 coding sequence is TGTGCCATCTCTTCCCTCGGGACAGGGGTAGGCACAGATACGCAGTATTTT. Its translation is CAISSLGTGVGTDTQYF.

In its sample, this clonotype was seen a few times. The chain employs TRBV28 and TRBJ2-7; 9 bases are a match to TRBD1. CDR1 is MDHEN and CDR2 is SYDVKM in the germline V gene. The CDR3 runs to 15 residues. The V and J ends lost 5 bases and 7 bases, in that order; junction bases with no gene match: 12. CDR3 in amino acids: CASSPPGTGTIEQYF. The DNA for the CDR3 is TGTGCCAGCAGTCCACCCGGGACAGGGACCATAGAGCAGTACTTC.